The 19 T cell receptor beta chains below all came from one sample that was sequenced in a study of cytomegalovirus exposure and HLA in healthy donors. Sequenced by immunoSEQ multiplex PCR; TCRdb stores in-frame clones only, minus some. This sample has some 71,000 clones, with approximately 94% found just once. The specimen was PBMCs. These receptors originate from a woman in her late teens or twenties in good health and CMV-seronegative.

J is TRBJ2-1 and V is TRBV27; possibly TRBD2 for D (5 bases). CDR1 is MNHEY and CDR2 is SMNVEV in the germline V gene (reference sequence). The germline V and J ends were trimmed by 6 bases and 8 bases, with 17 bases remaining between them. This CDR3 is built from 14 residues. The CDR3 region is CASRIQLGSHEQFF. CDR3 DNA sequence: TGTGCCAGCAGGATCCAACTAGGATCTCATGAGCAGTTCTTC.

This chain connects TRBV6-4 to TRBJ2-7; D perhaps matches TRBD1 (6 bases). With 5 bases removed from V and 11 bases from J, the gap between germline ends came to 13 bases. From germline, CDR1 is MRHNA and CDR2 SNTAGT. The CDR3 has 11 amino acids. This CDR3 reads CASSNRDIEYF. In DNA, the CDR3 is TGTGCCAGCAGTAACCGGGACATCGAGTACTTC.

The V and J genes are TRBV4-1 and TRBJ2-3, with D maybe TRBD2 (6 bases). The CDR3 length is 14 residues. The V and J ends lost 0 bases and 6 bases respectively, with 10 bases between them. Germline-derived CDR1 and CDR2 are MGHRA and YSYEKL. DNA of the CDR3: TGCGCCAGCAGCCAAGACGGGAGAGGGGATACGCAGTATTTT. It is translated as CASSQDGRGDTQYF.

The genes are TRBV6-1 and TRBJ1-4; a weak D match, TRBD1 (6 bases). Germline loops: CDR1 MNHNS, CDR2 SASEGT. Trimming stripped 2 bases from V and 7 bases from J, with 20 bases between. CDR3 length: 17 amino acids. CDR3 residues: CASSESPQGGGSEKLFF. The CDR3 bases are TGTGCCAGCAGTGAATCCCCACAAGGGGGGGGGAGTGAAAAACTGTTTTTT.

The V call is TRBV10-3, the J call TRBJ2-3; 12 bases line up with TRBD2. Per the germline V gene, CDR1 is ENHRY and CDR2 is SYGVKD. The V gene end was trimmed by 6 bases and the J gene end by 5 bases; junction bases not matched to a gene: 3. This CDR3 region has 14 residues. The CDR3 DNA reads TGTGCCATCAGCCCGGGACTAGCGGGAGATACGCAGTATTTT. Its translation: CAISPGLAGDTQYF.

On this clone itself: Other DNA sequences in this sample translate to the same CDR3. The chain couples TRBV27 to TRBJ2-1; TRBD1 is a possible D gene (6 bases). The germline V and J ends were trimmed by 8 bases and 9 bases, with 17 bases remaining between them. The CDR3 spans 13 residues. Per germline, CDR1 MNHEY and CDR2 SMNVEV (reference sequence). CDR3 DNA: TGTGCCAGCTCGGACAGAGAGAACAGTGAGCAGTTCTTC. This codes for CASSDRENSEQFF.

The chain recombines TRBV19 with TRBJ1-3, with TRBD1 as a possible D gene (5 bases). The V gene lost 6 bases and the J gene lost 4 bases, with 13 bases spanning the gap. Germline values: CDR1 LNHDA, CDR2 SQIVND (reference sequence). The CDR3 length is 14 residues. Here the CDR3 reads CASSGHRAGNTIYF. The CDR3 DNA is TGTGCCAGTAGCGGACACCGAGCAGGAAACACCATATATTTT.

CDR3 nucleotides: TGTGCCAGCAGTGAGGGGGTGGGGGGGTCAGATACGCAGTATTTT. Translated: CASSEGVGGSDTQYF. The genes are TRBV6-1 and TRBJ2-3; 7 bases agree with TRBD2. In germline, CDR1 is MNHNS, CDR2 SASEGT. V shed 3 bases and J 4 bases; nucleotides not matched to a gene: 7. This CDR3 region has 15 residues.

This chain joins TRBV18 and TRBJ1-5, with 7 bases lining up with TRBD1. J gave up 6 bases and V 3 bases, and 11 bases lay outside the gene matches. The CDR3 spans 16 residues. CDR1 and CDR2 (germline): KGHSH, LQKENI. In DNA, the CDR3 is TGTGCCAGCTCACCGACGCAGGACAGGCAGGGTCAGCCCCAGCATTTT. This encodes CASSPTQDRQGQPQHF. Together with reference TRBV18 and TRBJ1-5, the CDR3 gives the full variable domain: NAGVMQNPRHLVRRRGQEARLRCSPMKGHSHVYWYRQLPEEGLKFMVYLQKENIIDESGMPKERFSAEFPKEGPSILRIQQVVRGDSAAYFCASSPTQDRQGQPQHFGDGTRLSIL.

The chain joins TRBV19 to TRBJ1-2; TRBD1 agrees at 11 bases. Trimming at V came to 10 bases and at J to 5 bases, leaving 9 bases not matched to a gene. Looked up from germline, CDR1 is LNHDA and CDR2 is SQIVND (reference sequence). This CDR3 spans 14 amino acids. In DNA, the CDR3 is TGTGCCACCGTCAGAGGACAGGGGGCATATGGCTACACCTTC. It specifies CATVRGQGAYGYTF.

The chain couples TRBV7-9 to TRBJ1-2; 7 bases are shared with TRBD1. The CDR3 is 13 amino acids. CDR1 is SEHNR, CDR2 FQNEAQ, per germline (reference sequence). Trimming at V came to 1 base and at J to 8 bases, leaving 4 bases not matched to a gene. The CDR3 region is CASSLETGRGYTF. CDR3 in DNA: TGTGCCAGCAGCTTAGAGACAGGGCGAGGCTACACCTTC.

V and J are TRBV7-2 and TRBJ1-4, with a possible D match to TRBD1 (6 bases). Germline V gene data show CDR1 as SGHTA and CDR2 as FQGNSA. Trimming left V 0 bases short and J 8 bases short, with 19 bases between. There are 17 residues in the CDR3. CDR3 nucleotides: TGTGCCAGCAGCTTAGCGGGGGAGGGGGAGACGGGAGAAAAACTGTTTTTT. Translating it yields CASSLAGEGETGEKLFF.

This clone was recorded only once. The chain is built from TRBV7-2 and TRBJ2-5; 11 bases are a match to TRBD2. In germline, CDR1 is SGHTA, CDR2 FQGNSA. This CDR3 is 16 amino acids long. V lost 5 bases and J lost 0; bases outside the gene matches: 5. The chain's CDR3 is CASSRLAGGHQETQYF. CDR3 bases: TGTGCCAGCAGCCGCCTAGCGGGGGGCCACCAAGAGACCCAGTACTTC.

The chain employs TRBV7-3 and TRBJ2-3; maybe TRBD2 (6 bases). The CDR3 sequence is 15 residues long. V was cut by 4 bases and J by 0 bases, with 11 bases left in between. CDR1 and CDR2 from the germline V gene are SGHTA and FQGTGA. CDR3 amino acids: CASSYGLSSTDTQYF. The CDR3 DNA reads as TGTGCCAGCAGCTATGGACTAAGCAGCACAGATACGCAGTATTTT.

The chain is built from TRBV5-1 and TRBJ2-3; 10 positions match TRBD2. V gave up 2 bases and J gave up 4 bases; unmatched junction bases: 4. The CDR3 has 15 amino acids. CDR1 SGHRS and CDR2 YFSETQ come from the germline V gene. The CDR3 is CASSLSLAGADTQYF. CDR3 sequence (DNA): TGCGCCAGCAGCTTATCCCTAGCGGGAGCAGATACGCAGTATTTT.

The rearrangement joins TRBV28 to TRBJ2-3; 13 bases fit TRBD2. The ends lost 5 bases at V and 7 bases at J; junction bases unmatched: 9. This CDR3 spans 16 amino acids. Germline CDR1 is MDHEN and CDR2 is SYDVKM. The CDR3 coding sequence is TGTGCCAGCAGTAACCTACTAGCGGGAGGGCCGAATACGCAGTATTTT. It codes for CASSNLLAGGPNTQYF. Variable domain in full (rest from reference TRBV28 and TRBJ2-3): DVKVTQSSRYLVKRTGEKVFLECVQDMDHENMFWYRQDPGLGLRLIYFSYDVKMKEKGDIPEGYSVSREKKERFSLILESASTNQTSMYLCASSNLLAGGPNTQYFGPGTRLTVL.

The gene calls are TRBV7-9 and TRBJ1-2; tentative D call: TRBD1 (6 bases). This CDR3 comprises 12 residues. Germline CDR1 and CDR2: SEHNR and FQNEAQ (reference sequence). V lost 4 bases and J lost 4, with 7 bases in between. In DNA, the CDR3 is TGTGCCAGCAGCTCGGACAGCTATGGCTACACCTTC. It is translated as CASSSDSYGYTF.

The V and J genes are TRBV4-3 and TRBJ2-5; 8 nucleotides line up with TRBD1. This CDR3 region has 16 residues. The ends lost 0 bases at V and 5 bases at J; junction bases unmatched: 8. Germline V gene lookup returns CDR1 LGHNA and CDR2 YSLEER. CDR3 DNA sequence: TGCGCCAGCAGCCAAGAGGGGCAGGGGGCCGGTGAGACCCAGTACTTC. Its protein is CASSQEGQGAGETQYF.

This chain links TRBV6-1 with TRBJ2-1; 10 bases match TRBD2. Trimming cost V 1 base and J 13 bases; bases outside gene matches: 7. CDR1 and CDR2 (germline): MNHNS, SASEGT. The CDR3 length is 14 residues. The DNA for the CDR3 is TGTGCCAGCAGTGAAGAAGGGACTAGCGACCCTCAGTTCTTC. Its protein product is CASSEEGTSDPQFF.